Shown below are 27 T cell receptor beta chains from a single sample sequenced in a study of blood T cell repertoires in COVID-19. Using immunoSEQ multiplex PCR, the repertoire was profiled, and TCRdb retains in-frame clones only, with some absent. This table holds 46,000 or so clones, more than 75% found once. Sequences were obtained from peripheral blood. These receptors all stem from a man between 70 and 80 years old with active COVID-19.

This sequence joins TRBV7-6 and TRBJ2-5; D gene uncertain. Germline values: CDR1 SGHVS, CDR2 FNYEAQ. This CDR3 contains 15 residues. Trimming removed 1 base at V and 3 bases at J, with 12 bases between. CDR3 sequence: CASSLGIKRKETQYF. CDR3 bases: TGTGCCAGCAGCTTAGGAATAAAGAGAAAAGAGACCCAGTACTTC. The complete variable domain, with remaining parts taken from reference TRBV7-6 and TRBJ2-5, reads GAGVSQSPRYKVTKRGQDVALRCDPISGHVSLYWYRQALGQGPEFLTYFNYEAQQDKSGLPNDRFSAERPEGSISTLTIQRTEQRDSAMYRCASSLGIKRKETQYFGPGTRLLVL.

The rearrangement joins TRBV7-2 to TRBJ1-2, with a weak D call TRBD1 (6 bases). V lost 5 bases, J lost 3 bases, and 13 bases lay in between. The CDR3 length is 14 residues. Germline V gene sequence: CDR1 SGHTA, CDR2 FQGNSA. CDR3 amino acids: CASSSRDTDYGYTF. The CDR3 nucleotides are TGTGCCAGCAGCAGCAGGGACACAGACTATGGCTACACCTTC.

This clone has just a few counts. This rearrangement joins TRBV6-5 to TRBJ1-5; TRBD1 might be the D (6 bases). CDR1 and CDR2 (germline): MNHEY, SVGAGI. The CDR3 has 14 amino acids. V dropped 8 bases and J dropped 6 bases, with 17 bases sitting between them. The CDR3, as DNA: TGTGCCAGCCGGGGGGGCGCGGGGGTTCAGCCCCAGCATTTT. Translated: CASRGGAGVQPQHF.

CDR3 sequence reads: CASSQGLEQYF. CDR3 coding DNA: TGCGCCAGCAGCCAAGGTCTCGAGCAGTACTTC. The chain has TRBV4-1 and TRBJ2-7; D not resolved. The ends were cut back, 1 base at V and 6 bases at J, with 4 bases in the middle. Germline lookup yields CDR1 MGHRA and CDR2 YSYEKL. This CDR3 region has 11 residues.

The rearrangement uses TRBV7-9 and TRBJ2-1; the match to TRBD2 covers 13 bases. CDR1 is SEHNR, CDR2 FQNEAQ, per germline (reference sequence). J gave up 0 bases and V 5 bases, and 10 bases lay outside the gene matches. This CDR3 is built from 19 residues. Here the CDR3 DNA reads TGTGCCAGCAGCCCCCATCCGGGACTAGCGGGGCCCTCCTACAATGAGCAGTTCTTC. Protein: CASSPHPGLAGPSYNEQFF.

As DNA, the CDR3 is TGCGCCAGCAGCCAAGCCTCTAGTGGACAGTTGAACACTGAAGCTTTCTTT. Translation gives CASSQASSGQLNTEAFF. The chain combines TRBV4-1 with TRBJ1-1; D may be TRBD1 (6 bases). Trimming left V 1 base short and J 0 bases short, with 15 bases between. CDR1 MGHRA and CDR2 YSYEKL come from the germline V gene. This CDR3 is 17 amino acids long.

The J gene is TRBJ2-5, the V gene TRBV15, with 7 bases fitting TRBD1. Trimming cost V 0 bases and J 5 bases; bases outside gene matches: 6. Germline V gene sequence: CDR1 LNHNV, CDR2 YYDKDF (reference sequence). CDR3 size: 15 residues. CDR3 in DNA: TGTGCCACCAGCAGAGAAGACAGGGCCTTGGAGACCCAGTACTTC. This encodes CATSREDRALETQYF.

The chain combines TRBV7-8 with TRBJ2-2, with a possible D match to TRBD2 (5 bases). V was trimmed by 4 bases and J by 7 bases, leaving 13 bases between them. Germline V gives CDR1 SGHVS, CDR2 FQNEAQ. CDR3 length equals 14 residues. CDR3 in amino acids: CASSWRTGGGELFF. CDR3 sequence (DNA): TGTGCCAGCAGCTGGCGGACTGGTGGCGGGGAGCTGTTTTTT.

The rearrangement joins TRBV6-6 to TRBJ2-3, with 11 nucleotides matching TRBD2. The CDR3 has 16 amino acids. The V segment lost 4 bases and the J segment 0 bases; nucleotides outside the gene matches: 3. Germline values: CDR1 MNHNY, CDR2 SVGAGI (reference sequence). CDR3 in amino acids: CASSSRTSGSTDTQYF. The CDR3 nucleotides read TGTGCCAGCAGTTCCAGGACTAGCGGGAGCACAGATACGCAGTATTTT.

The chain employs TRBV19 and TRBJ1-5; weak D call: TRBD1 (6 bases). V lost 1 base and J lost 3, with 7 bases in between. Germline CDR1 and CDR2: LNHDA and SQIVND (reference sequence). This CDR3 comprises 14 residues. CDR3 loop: CASSIAGVNQPQHF. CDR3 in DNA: TGTGCCAGTAGTATAGCAGGGGTCAATCAGCCCCAGCATTTT. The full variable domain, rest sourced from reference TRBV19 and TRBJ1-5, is DGGITQSPKYLFRKEGQNVTLSCEQNLNHDAMYWYRQDPGQGLRLIYYSQIVNDFQKGDIAEGYSVSREKKESFPLTVTSAQKNPTAFYLCASSIAGVNQPQHFGDGTRLSIL.

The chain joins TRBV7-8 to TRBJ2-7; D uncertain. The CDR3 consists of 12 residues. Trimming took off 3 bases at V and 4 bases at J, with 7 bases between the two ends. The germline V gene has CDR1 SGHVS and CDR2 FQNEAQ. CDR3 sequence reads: CASSFSGYEQYF. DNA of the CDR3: TGTGCCAGCAGCTTCTCCGGGTACGAGCAGTACTTC.

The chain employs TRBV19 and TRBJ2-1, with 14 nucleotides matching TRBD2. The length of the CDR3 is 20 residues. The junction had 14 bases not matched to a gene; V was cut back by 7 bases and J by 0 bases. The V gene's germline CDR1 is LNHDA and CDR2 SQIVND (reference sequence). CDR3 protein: CASTPLRLAGGTSSYNEQFF. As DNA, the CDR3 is TGTGCCAGTACCCCCTTAAGACTAGCGGGAGGGACCAGCTCCTACAATGAGCAGTTCTTC.

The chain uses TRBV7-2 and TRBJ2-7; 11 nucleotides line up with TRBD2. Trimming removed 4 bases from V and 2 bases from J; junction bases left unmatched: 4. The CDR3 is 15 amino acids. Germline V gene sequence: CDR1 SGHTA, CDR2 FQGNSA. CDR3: CASSWTSGSTYEQYF. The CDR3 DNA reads TGTGCCAGCAGCTGGACTAGCGGGTCGACCTACGAGCAGTACTTC. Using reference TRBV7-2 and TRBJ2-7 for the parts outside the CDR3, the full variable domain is GAGVSQSPSNKVTEKGKDVELRCDPISGHTALYWYRQSLGQGLEFLIYFQGNSAPDKSGLPSDRFSAERTGGSVSTLTIQRTQQEDSAVYLCASSWTSGSTYEQYFGPGTRLTVT.

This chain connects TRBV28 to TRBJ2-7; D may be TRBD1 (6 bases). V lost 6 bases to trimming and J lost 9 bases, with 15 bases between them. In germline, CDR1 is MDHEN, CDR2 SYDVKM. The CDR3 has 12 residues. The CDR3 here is CASRPDGGLQYF. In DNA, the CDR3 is TGTGCCAGCAGGCCCGATGGGGGCCTGCAGTACTTC.

CDR3 nucleotide sequence: TGTGCCAGCAGCTTCCGAGGTTATAGCAATCAGCCCCAGCATTTT. It yields the protein CASSFRGYSNQPQHF. V gene TRBV5-8 combines with J gene TRBJ1-5; D gene unclear. The V gene lost 2 bases and the J gene lost 0 bases, with 9 bases spanning the gap. Germline V lookup: CDR1 SGHTS, CDR2 YDEGEE. This CDR3 is built from 15 residues.

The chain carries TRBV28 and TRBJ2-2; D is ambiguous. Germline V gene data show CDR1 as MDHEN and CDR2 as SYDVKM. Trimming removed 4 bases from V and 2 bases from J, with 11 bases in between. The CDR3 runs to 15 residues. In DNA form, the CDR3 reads TGTGCCAGCAGTTCCGCAGGAACAAACACCGGGGAGCTGTTTTTT. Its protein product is CASSSAGTNTGELFF.

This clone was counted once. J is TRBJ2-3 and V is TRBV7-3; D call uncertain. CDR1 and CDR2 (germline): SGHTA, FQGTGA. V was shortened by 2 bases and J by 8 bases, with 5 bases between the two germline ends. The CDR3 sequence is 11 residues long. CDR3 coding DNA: TGTGCCAGCAGCTTAGGCCCTACGCAGTATTTT. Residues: CASSLGPTQYF.

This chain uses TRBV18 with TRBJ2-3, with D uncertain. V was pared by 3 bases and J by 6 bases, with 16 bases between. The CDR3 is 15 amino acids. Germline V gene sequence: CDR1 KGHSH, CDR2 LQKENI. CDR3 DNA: TGTGCCAGCTCACCTACACAGAATACCTTTGATACGCAGTATTTT. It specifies CASSPTQNTFDTQYF.

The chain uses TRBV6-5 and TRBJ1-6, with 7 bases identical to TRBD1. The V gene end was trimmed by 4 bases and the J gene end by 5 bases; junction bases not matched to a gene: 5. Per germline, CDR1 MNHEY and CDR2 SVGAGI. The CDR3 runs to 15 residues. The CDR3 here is CASSSDRPNNSPLHF. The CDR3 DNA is TGTGCCAGCAGTTCGGACAGGCCCAATAATTCACCCCTCCACTTT.

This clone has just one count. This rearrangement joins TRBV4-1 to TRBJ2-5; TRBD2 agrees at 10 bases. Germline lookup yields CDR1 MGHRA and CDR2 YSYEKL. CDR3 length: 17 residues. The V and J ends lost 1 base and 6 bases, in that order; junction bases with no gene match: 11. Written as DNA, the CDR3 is TGCGCCAGCAGCCAAGCGGTGGGAGCGGGGGGGCAAAAGACCCAGTACTTC. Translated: CASSQAVGAGGQKTQYF.

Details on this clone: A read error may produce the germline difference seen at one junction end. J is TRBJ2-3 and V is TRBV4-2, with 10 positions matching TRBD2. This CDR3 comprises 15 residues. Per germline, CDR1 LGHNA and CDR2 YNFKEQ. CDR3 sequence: CASRQAGGRTDTQYF. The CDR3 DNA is TGTGCCAGCAGACAAGCGGGGGGGCGGACAGATACGCAGTATTTT.

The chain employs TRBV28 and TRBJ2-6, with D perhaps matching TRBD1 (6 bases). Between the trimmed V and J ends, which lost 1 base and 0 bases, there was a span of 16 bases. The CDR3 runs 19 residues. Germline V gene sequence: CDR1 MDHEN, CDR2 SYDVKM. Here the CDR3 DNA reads TGTGCCAGCAGTTTATTAGACTGGACAGTAAACTCTGGGGCCAACGTCCTGACTTTC. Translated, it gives CASSLLDWTVNSGANVLTF.

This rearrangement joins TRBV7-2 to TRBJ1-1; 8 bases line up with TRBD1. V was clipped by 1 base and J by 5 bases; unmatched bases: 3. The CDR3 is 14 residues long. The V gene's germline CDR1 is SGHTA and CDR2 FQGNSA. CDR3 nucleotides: TGTGCCAGCAGCTTAGGACAGGGGAAAACTGAAGCTTTCTTT. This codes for CASSLGQGKTEAFF.

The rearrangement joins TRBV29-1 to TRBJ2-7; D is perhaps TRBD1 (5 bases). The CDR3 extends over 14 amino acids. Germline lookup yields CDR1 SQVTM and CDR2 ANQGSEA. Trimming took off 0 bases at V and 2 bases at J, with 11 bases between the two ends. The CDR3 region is CSVEEAGYPYEQYF. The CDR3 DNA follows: TGCAGCGTTGAAGAGGCAGGGTACCCCTACGAGCAGTACTTC.

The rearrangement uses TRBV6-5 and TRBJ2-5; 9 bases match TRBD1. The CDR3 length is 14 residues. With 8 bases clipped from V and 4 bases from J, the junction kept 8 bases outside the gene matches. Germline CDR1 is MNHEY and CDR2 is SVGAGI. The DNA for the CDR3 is TGTGCCAGCGAGGACAGGGGTCGGAGAGAGACCCAGTACTTC. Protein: CASEDRGRRETQYF.

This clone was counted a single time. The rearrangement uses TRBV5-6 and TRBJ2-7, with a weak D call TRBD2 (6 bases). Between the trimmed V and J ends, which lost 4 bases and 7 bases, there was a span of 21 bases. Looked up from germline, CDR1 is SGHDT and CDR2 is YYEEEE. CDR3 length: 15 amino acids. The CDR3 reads CASSNSLAPSGEQYF. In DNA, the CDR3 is TGTGCCAGCAGCAACAGTCTAGCGCCCTCCGGAGAGCAGTACTTC.

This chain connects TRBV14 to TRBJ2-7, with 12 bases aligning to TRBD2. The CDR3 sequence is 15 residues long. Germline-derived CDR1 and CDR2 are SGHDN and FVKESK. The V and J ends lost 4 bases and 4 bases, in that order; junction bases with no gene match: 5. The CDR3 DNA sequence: TGTGCCAGCAGCCCCGGACTAGCGGGGCCTTACGAGCAGTACTTC. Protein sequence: CASSPGLAGPYEQYF.